Below, 17 T cell receptor beta chains from the same sample are listed, as sequenced in a study of STAT5B mutations in CD4+ large granular lymphocyte leukemia. Data came from immunoSEQ multiplex PCR; TCRdb stores just in-frame clones and leaves some out. Here the sample spans around 37,000 clones, 70% to 80% being singletons. Sequencing used CD4+ T cells from blood buffy coats. The receptors were sampled from a human donor in good health.

This chain uses TRBV7-8 with TRBJ2-7; tentative D call: TRBD2 (5 bases). Trimming left V 4 bases short and J 0 bases short, with 10 bases between. The germline V gene encodes CDR1 SGHVS and CDR2 FQNEAQ. This CDR3 comprises 14 residues. The CDR3 sequence is CASSSARDSYEQYF. CDR3 nucleotides: TGTGCCAGCAGCTCCGCCCGGGACTCCTACGAGCAGTACTTC.

This chain uses TRBV5-4 with TRBJ2-5; 7 nucleotides match TRBD1. The V segment lost 1 base and the J segment 3 bases; nucleotides outside the gene matches: 3. The CDR3 runs to 14 residues. The germline CDR1 and CDR2 sequences are SGHNT and YYREEE (reference sequence). The CDR3 protein is CASSLPGGEETQYF. The CDR3 bases are TGTGCCAGCAGCTTGCCAGGGGGAGAAGAGACCCAGTACTTC.

This clone has a handful of counts. This CDR3 reads CASSLPTGDRQPQHF. CDR3 bases: TGTGCCAGCAGTTTACCGACAGGGGATCGTCAGCCCCAGCATTTT. The chain is built from TRBV28 and TRBJ1-5; 8 nucleotides match TRBD1. The V gene end was trimmed by 2 bases and the J gene end by 6 bases; junction bases not matched to a gene: 6. The CDR3 has 15 residues. The germline V gene encodes CDR1 MDHEN and CDR2 SYDVKM.

The rearrangement uses TRBV2 and TRBJ2-2; no firm D call. V was trimmed by 4 bases and J by 0 bases, leaving 6 bases between them. CDR1 and CDR2 (germline): SNHLY, FYNNEI. The CDR3 is 14 residues long. CDR3 bases: TGTGCCAGCAGTGTGACTTCGAACACCGGGGAGCTGTTTTTT. Its protein product is CASSVTSNTGELFF.

This chain connects TRBV7-2 to TRBJ2-1; 8 bases align to TRBD2. The germline gives CDR1 SGHTA, CDR2 FQGNSA. This CDR3 spans 16 amino acids. After removal of 2 bases from V and 4 bases from J, the junction contained 7 bases not matched to a gene. The CDR3 nucleotides read TGTGCCAGCAGCTTAAACGGGGGGGGATCTTACAATGAGCAGTTCTTC. Translated: CASSLNGGGSYNEQFF.

The V and J genes are TRBV12-5 and TRBJ2-3, with a weak D call TRBD2 (6 bases). Trimming left V 5 bases short and J 4 bases short, with 10 bases between. The CDR3 length is 13 residues. Germline CDR1 and CDR2: LGHNT and FRNRAP. CDR3 region: CASGPRLADTQYF. The DNA of the CDR3 is TGTGCTAGTGGTCCCAGACTAGCAGATACGCAGTATTTT.

The rearrangement uses TRBV10-3 and TRBJ2-3, with 8 positions matching TRBD2. Per the germline V gene, CDR1 is ENHRY and CDR2 is SYGVKD. The ends lost 3 bases at V and 3 bases at J; junction bases unmatched: 5. The CDR3 contains 15 residues. The CDR3: CAISDGGGSTDTQYF. In DNA form, the CDR3 reads TGTGCCATCAGTGACGGGGGGGGCTCGACAGATACGCAGTATTTT.

This sequence joins TRBV6-1 and TRBJ1-1, with 8 bases identical to TRBD1. The CDR3 consists of 13 residues. V lost 2 bases to trimming and J lost 7 bases; unmatched junction nucleotides: 3. Germline CDR1 reads MNHNS; CDR2 reads SASEGT. CDR3 residues: CASSETGTGEAFF. As DNA, the CDR3 is TGTGCCAGCAGTGAAACAGGGACAGGTGAAGCTTTCTTT.

The V call is TRBV11-2, the J call TRBJ2-7, with D possibly being TRBD1 (6 bases). Germline V gene lookup returns CDR1 SGHAT and CDR2 FQNNGV. The CDR3 is 15 residues long. V was clipped by 1 base and J by 4 bases, with 14 bases between them. The CDR3 reads CASSLGPGTLYEQYF. The CDR3 coding sequence is TGTGCCAGCAGCTTAGGGCCCGGGACACTTTACGAGCAGTACTTC.

This CDR3 reads CASSLRTSGYEQYF. Written as DNA, the CDR3 is TGTGCCAGCAGCTTAAGGACTAGCGGCTACGAGCAGTACTTC. This chain joins TRBV7-9 and TRBJ2-7, with 10 bases that match TRBD2. Trimming cost V 2 bases and J 3 bases; bases outside gene matches: 1. Per germline, CDR1 SEHNR and CDR2 FQNEAQ (reference sequence). CDR3 length: 14 amino acids.

The V call is TRBV5-5, the J call TRBJ2-2, with 12 bases aligning to TRBD2. The CDR3 consists of 16 residues. CDR1 SGHKS and CDR2 YYEKEE come from the germline V gene (reference sequence). The V segment lost 4 bases and the J segment 1 base; nucleotides outside the gene matches: 2. This CDR3 reads CASSEGLAGNTGELFF. The CDR3 nucleotides are TGTGCCAGCAGCGAGGGACTAGCGGGGAACACCGGGGAGCTGTTTTTT. Looking up the rest from reference TRBV5-5 and TRBJ2-2 gives the full variable domain: DAGVTQSPTHLIKTRGQQVTLRCSPISGHKSVSWYQQVLGQGPQFIFQYYEKEERGRGNFPDRFSARQFPNYSSELNVNALLLGDSALYLCASSEGLAGNTGELFFGEGSRLTVL.

J is TRBJ2-7 and V is TRBV5-6; D possibly uses TRBD1 or TRBD2 (5 bases each). V shed 4 bases and J shed 3 bases, with 14 bases lying between them. CDR1 SGHDT and CDR2 YYEEEE come from the germline V gene. This CDR3 is 14 amino acids long. The CDR3 DNA follows: TGTGCCAGCAGCCGCCGGGACGGTAACTACGAGCAGTACTTC. Translation: CASSRRDGNYEQYF.

The CDR3 DNA sequence: TGTGCCAGCAGTTTATCTGGGCAAAGCGCCTTTCGTCTCTATGGCTACACCTTC. This encodes CASSLSGQSAFRLYGYTF. This chain joins TRBV27 and TRBJ1-2; unclear D gene. The CDR3 is made up of 18 amino acids. With 0 bases removed from V and 4 bases from J, the gap between germline ends came to 21 bases. CDR1 and CDR2 from the germline V gene are MNHEY and SMNVEV (reference sequence).

This chain joins TRBV11-2 and TRBJ1-4, with 7 bases lining up with TRBD1. The CDR3 consists of 15 residues. The germline gives CDR1 SGHAT, CDR2 FQNNGV. Trimming took 5 bases from V and 8 from J; bases not matched to a gene: 11. The CDR3 DNA is TGTGCCAGCAGCCAGACAGGGATGTTCTCCGAAAAACTGTTTTTT. This codes for CASSQTGMFSEKLFF.

V is TRBV14 and J is TRBJ2-5, with 8 bases that match TRBD2. V dropped 1 base and J dropped 6; count of bases not matched to a gene: 7. The CDR3 is 15 residues long. The germline V gene has CDR1 SGHDN and CDR2 FVKESK. CDR3 nucleotide sequence: TGTGCCAGCAGCCAAGTGACGGGGGGGGGCCAGACCCAGTACTTC. Its translation: CASSQVTGGGQTQYF. Full variable domain (missing parts from reference TRBV14 and TRBJ2-5): EAGVTQFPSHSVIEKGQTVTLRCDPISGHDNLYWYRRVMGKEIKFLLHFVKESKQDESGMPNNRFLAERTGGTYSTLKVQPAELEDSGVYFCASSQVTGGGQTQYFGPGTRLLVL.

The V gene is TRBV7-2, the J gene TRBJ2-7; D is ambiguous. Germline-derived CDR1 and CDR2 are SGHTA and FQGNSA. The ends were cut back, 6 bases at V and 5 bases at J, with 14 bases in the middle. CDR3 size: 13 residues. CDR3 loop: CASSTEPRNEQYF. In DNA, the CDR3 is TGTGCCAGCAGTACCGAGCCGAGGAACGAGCAGTACTTC.

The V and J genes are TRBV11-2 and TRBJ1-1, with D possibly TRBD1 on 5 matching bases. The ends were cut back, 6 bases at V and 1 base at J, with 9 bases in the middle. The CDR3 length is 13 residues. Germline loops: CDR1 SGHAT, CDR2 FQNNGV. The CDR3 protein is CASSFGQNTEAFF. Written as DNA, the CDR3 is TGTGCCAGCAGTTTCGGACAGAACACTGAAGCTTTCTTT.